This T cell receptor beta chain was sequenced for a study of T-cell memory formation after mild COVID-19. The CDR3 extends over 17 amino acids. CDR1 SGHDT and CDR2 YYEEEE come from the germline V gene. V lost 0 bases to trimming and J lost 6 bases; unmatched junction nucleotides: 13. Using its own MiXCR run on the 5' RACE reads, TCRdb lists one record per CDR3 protein. The table shows about 430,000 distinct CDR3 sequences, with 18% occurring only once. Sequencing used PBMCs or a T cell subset sorted from them (not recorded which). The receptor was derived from a man aged 18 to 30 who had mild COVID-19 (a few samples of this study predate the infection). Cell type and time point are not known. This chain joins TRBV5-6 and TRBJ1-2, with TRBD1 matching 8 bases. Here the CDR3 DNA reads TGTGCCAGCAGCTTGGGGACAGGGAAGTGGGGATTCGATGGCTACACCTTC. It codes for CASSLGTGKWGFDGYTF.